This TCR beta chain was captured in a study of technical replicates of blood from a handful of donors. The repertoire was sequenced with immunoSEQ multiplex PCR; TCRdb's copy has only in-frame clones and lacks some. The table lists around 76,000 clones, over 95% of them singletons. Looked up from germline, CDR1 is MNHNS and CDR2 is SASEGT. This CDR3 is 17 amino acids long. The V end was cut by 3 bases, the J end by 1 base, with 18 bases between. The sequenced sample consisted of T cells isolated from PBMCs. The source of this sequence is a human donor in good health. The chain employs TRBV6-1 and TRBJ1-2; tentatively, D is TRBD1 (6 bases). The CDR3 region has the DNA TGTGCCAGCAGTGATGCCGTCCGGACAGCGATTAACTATGGCTACACCTTC. The encoded protein is CASSDAVRTAINYGYTF.